This T cell receptor (beta chain) came from a study of human T cells and chemical hapten exposure. For the study at large: The patch tests put 0.01% DPC on the skin of the upper back and were read 6 days later. Patients, mostly women, had alopecia areata, alopecia totalis or alopecia universalis.

Via MiXCR, TCRdb re-called the RACE reads, giving one row per CDR3 protein. The data show about 69,000 distinct CDR3 sequences, 25% to 40% seen once. Time point defined: patch test 1, 2 weeks after DPC sensitization. The sample's treatment: therapeutic diphenylcyclopropenone sensitization with weekly scalp DPC. This clonotype has more than one count but fewer than ten. Antigen: not known. Trimming removed 6 bases from V and 4 bases from J; junction bases left unmatched: 9. Germline loops: CDR1 SGHVS, CDR2 FNYEAQ. The CDR3 is made up of 15 amino acids. Study-level points and caveats: DPC sensitization left the count of TCRs above 1 in 1000 unchanged. Donors, who had alopecia, may show an immune response that differs from healthy people's.

The gene calls are TRBV7-6 and TRBJ2-1, with 7 bases lining up with TRBD1. The origin of this receptor is a man in his forties or fifties with alopecia areata. Some clones in this sample may be carry-over from other donors' samples. The sequencing here drew on whole blood, taken in connection with sensitization to the hapten diphenylcyclopropenone (DPC). CDR3 loop: CASSFHRGRYNEQFF. The CDR3 nucleotides are TGTGCCAGCAGTTTTCACAGGGGTCGGTACAATGAGCAGTTCTTC.